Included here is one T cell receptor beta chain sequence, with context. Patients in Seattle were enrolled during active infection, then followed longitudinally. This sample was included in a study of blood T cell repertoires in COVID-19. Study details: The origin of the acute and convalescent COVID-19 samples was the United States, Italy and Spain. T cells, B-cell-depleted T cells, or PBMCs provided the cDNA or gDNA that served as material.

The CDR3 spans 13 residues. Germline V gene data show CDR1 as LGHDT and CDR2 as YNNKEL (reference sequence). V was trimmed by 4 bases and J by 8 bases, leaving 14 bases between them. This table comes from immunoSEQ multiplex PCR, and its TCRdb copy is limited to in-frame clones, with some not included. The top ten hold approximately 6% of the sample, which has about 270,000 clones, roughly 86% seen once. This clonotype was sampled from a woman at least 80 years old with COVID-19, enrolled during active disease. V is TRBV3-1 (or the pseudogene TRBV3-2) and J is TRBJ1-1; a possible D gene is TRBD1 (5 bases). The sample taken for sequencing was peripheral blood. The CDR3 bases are TGTGCCAGCAGCCGGGGGGGTTTCTTAGAAGCTTTCTTT. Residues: CASSRGGFLEAFF.